Listed below are T cell receptor beta chains from one sample, sequenced in a study of blood T cell repertoires in COVID-19. Libraries were prepared by immunoSEQ multiplex PCR; TCRdb keeps only in-frame clonotypes and omits some of them. This sample has over 250,000 clones; 80% to 85% occur once, and the top ten carry around 5%. The sample consisted of PBMCs or T cells enriched from blood (not recorded which). The source of these receptors is a man aged 35 to 55 who had been exposed to COVID-19. Both conserved end residues are part of each CDR3. A D gene is named only where the DNA matches it firmly. Where a row states a size, it is once, few, many or the class of an expanded clone; other rows omit it.

d_call	clone_size	v_call	j_call	cdr3_nt	cdr3_aa
TRBD1	.	TRBV5-1	TRBJ1-6	TGCGCCAGCAGCTGGGGACAGGTCGGATCACCCCTCCACTTT	CASSWGQVGSPLHF
.	once	TRBV9	TRBJ2-3	TGTGCCAGCGGGAGGACGGGAGACTCTTTAGGTACGCAGTATTTT	CASGRTGDSLGTQYF
.	.	TRBV11-2	TRBJ1-1	TGTGCCAGCAGCTTAGAAGGGGTCACTGAAGCTTTCTTT	CASSLEGVTEAFF
.	few	TRBV6-1	TRBJ1-5	TGTGCCAGCAGTGTACGGGAGGCAGGGTATACCAGGGGCAATCAGCCCCAGCATTTT	CASSVREAGYTRGNQPQHF
TRBD1	.	TRBV18	TRBJ1-2	TGTGCCAGCTCTTATGGACAGGGGGCGAATAACTATGGCTACACCTTC	CASSYGQGANNYGYTF
TRBD1	.	TRBV12-3/TRBV12-4	TRBJ1-1	TGTGCCAGCAGTTTTACAGGGGGCACTGAAGCTTTCTTT	CASSFTGGTEAFF
.	.	TRBV19	TRBJ2-7	TGTGCCAGTAGTCTATCGAACGGAGGATATTACGAGCAGTACTTC	CASSLSNGGYYEQYF
.	.	TRBV19	TRBJ2-3	TGTGCCAGTAGTCTAGGAAGCCAGGCCTATACGCAGTATTTT	CASSLGSQAYTQYF
.	.	TRBV25-1	TRBJ2-2	TGTGCCAGCAGTGGGATTTGGAGTCCCGGGGAGCTGTTTTTT	CASSGIWSPGELFF
.	.	TRBV6-4	TRBJ2-3	TGTGCCAGCGCTGAGCTCCCTAATACAGATACGCAGTATTTT	CASAELPNTDTQYF
.	.	TRBV3-1/TRBV3-2	TRBJ2-1	TGTGCCAGCAGCCAAGTCGCCCGAGGAAAGCAGTTCTTC	CASSQVARGKQFF
TRBD2	few	TRBV2	TRBJ2-1	TGTGCCAGCAGAGGACTAGCGGGAGTTGGGGAGCAGTTCTTC	CASRGLAGVGEQFF
TRBD2	once	TRBV25-1	TRBJ2-7	TGTGCCAGCAGTGAGGGTTCGGGAGGCTCCTACGAGCAGTACTTC	CASSEGSGGSYEQYF
TRBD2	.	TRBV5-1	TRBJ2-1	TGCGCCAGCCGGGGGGAAGTCTACAATGAGCAGTTCTTC	CASRGEVYNEQFF
TRBD1	.	TRBV28	TRBJ1-2	TGTGCCAGCAGTTTATTAGCCCCTCCGGGACAGAGTTATGGCTACACCTTC	CASSLLAPPGQSYGYTF
.	.	TRBV30	TRBJ1-5	TGTGCCTGGTGCGCCGGGACAAGCAATCAGCCCCAGCATTTT	CAWCAGTSNQPQHF
.	.	TRBV30	TRBJ1-4	TGTGCCTGGAGTGTCGGGGTTGAGGAAAAACTGTTTTTT	CAWSVGVEEKLFF
TRBD2	few	TRBV18	TRBJ2-1	TGTGCCAGCTCATGGGGACTAGCCAATGAGCAGTTCTTC	CASSWGLANEQFF
TRBD2	.	TRBV10-1	TRBJ2-7	TGCGCCAGCAGTGAGTCTGCGGGAGCATTGTACGAGCAGTACTTC	CASSESAGALYEQYF
.	once	TRBV5-1	TRBJ1-2	TGCGCCAGCAGCTTGGGGGCAACCGATGGCTACACCTTC	CASSLGATDGYTF
.	.	TRBV27	TRBJ2-1	TGTGCCAGCAGGATCGCCGGGAACAACTATGAGCAGTTCTTC	CASRIAGNNYEQFF
.	.	TRBV11-3	TRBJ1-1	TGTGCCAGCAGCTCCAGGGAGACGGGGGATTTTTCTGAAGCTTTCTTT	CASSSRETGDFSEAFF
.	.	TRBV7-9	TRBJ1-5	TGTGCCAGCAGCCCATACCAGGGCAGGGATCAGCCCCAGCATTTT	CASSPYQGRDQPQHF
TRBD1	.	TRBV6-5	TRBJ1-5	TGTGCCAGCAGGGAGGGGGCGAGGCAGCCCCAGCATTTT	CASREGARQPQHF
TRBD1	.	TRBV4-1	TRBJ2-3	TGCGCCAGCAGTCCAAGTAGGGGGCTGGATACGCAGTATTTT	CASSPSRGLDTQYF
TRBD2	.	TRBV10-3	TRBJ2-5	TGTGCCATCAGTGAGGCTAGCGGGGGCCCTAATCAGGGGACCCAGTACTTC	CAISEASGGPNQGTQYF
TRBD1	few	TRBV6-5	TRBJ1-3	TGTGCCAGCAGTTACGGACAGGCCCTAAACACCATATATTTT	CASSYGQALNTIYF
TRBD1	.	TRBV6-1	TRBJ1-5	TGTGCCAGCAGTGAAAGCGGGACAGGGAGACGATTCAGTCAGCCCCAGCATTTT	CASSESGTGRRFSQPQHF
.	.	TRBV12-3/TRBV12-4	TRBJ1-5	TGTGCCAGCAGCCGTCTGAGCAATCAGCCCCAGCATTTT	CASSRLSNQPQHF
TRBD1	.	TRBV29-1	TRBJ1-3	TGCAGCGCCATGTCGAGGGGGCGAACTGGAAACACCATATATTTT	CSAMSRGRTGNTIYF
.	.	TRBV7-9	TRBJ2-5	TGTGCCAGCAGCCGTCCCTTGTCAGGTGATTACGAGACCCAGTACTTC	CASSRPLSGDYETQYF
.	.	TRBV2	TRBJ1-6	TGTGCCAGTCACGGGTCGAATAGCGGTTCACCCCTCCACTTT	CASHGSNSGSPLHF
.	.	TRBV5-1	TRBJ2-3	TGCGCCAGCAGCTTTTGGGGGCAAAGCACAGATACGCAGTATTTT	CASSFWGQSTDTQYF
TRBD2	.	TRBV4-1	TRBJ2-3	TGCGCCAGCAGCCAAGTAACTAGCGGGATGAATACGCAGTATTTT	CASSQVTSGMNTQYF
.	.	TRBV5-1	TRBJ2-5	TGCGCCAGCAGCGTACAGGGTGGAGAGACCCAGTACTTC	CASSVQGGETQYF
TRBD2	once	TRBV27	TRBJ2-2	TGTGCCAGCAAGGGCGGGAGTGGGGGTTGGAGTGGGGAGCTGTTTTTT	CASKGGSGGWSGELFF
.	.	TRBV15	TRBJ1-1	TGTGCCACCAGCAGAGAGAGCAGGAATGAAGCTTTCTTT	CATSRESRNEAFF
.	.	TRBV12-1	TRBJ2-7	TGTGCCGATCCCCGACGAGGCGAGCAGTACTTC	CADPRRGEQYF
TRBD2	.	TRBV28	TRBJ2-1	TGTGCCAGCACCCCTGCGGGTAGCGGGAACGGTCGTGAGCAGTTCTTC	CASTPAGSGNGREQFF
TRBD1	once	TRBV6-1	TRBJ1-3	TGTGCCAGCAGTGATATCGGGACAGCTGGAAACACCATATATTTT	CASSDIGTAGNTIYF
.	.	TRBV14	TRBJ1-5	TGTGCCAGCAGCCTAGGGAGGGGTTTTGATCAGCCCCAGCATTTT	CASSLGRGFDQPQHF
.	.	TRBV30	TRBJ2-3	TGTGCCTGGAGTGTACGAGAGGGAGATACGCAGTATTTT	CAWSVREGDTQYF
TRBD1	once	TRBV10-3	TRBJ1-2	TGTGCCATCACAGGGGGCGGGGCGGGCTACACCTTC	CAITGGGAGYTF
TRBD1	few	TRBV18	TRBJ2-2	TGTGCCAGCTCACCGGGACAGCAATACACCGGGGAGCTGTTTTTT	CASSPGQQYTGELFF
TRBD2	.	TRBV7-9	TRBJ2-1	TGTGCCAGCACCGGGACTAGCGGGAGGAATGAGCAGTTCTTC	CASTGTSGRNEQFF
.	.	TRBV30	TRBJ2-2	TGTGCCTCTAGGGGACACACGAACACCGGGGAGCTGTTTTTT	CASRGHTNTGELFF
.	.	TRBV13	TRBJ1-2	TGTGCCAGCAGCTTAGGGAGGGTGACAAACTATGGCTACACCTTC	CASSLGRVTNYGYTF
TRBD2	.	TRBV6-5	TRBJ2-3	TGTGCCAGCATCCAGACCGGGACTAGCGGGCGTACGCAGTATTTT	CASIQTGTSGRTQYF
.	few	TRBV24-1	TRBJ1-2	TGTGCCACCAGTGATTGGAACCTAAGCGATGGCTACACCTTC	CATSDWNLSDGYTF
.	.	TRBV6-6	TRBJ2-3	TGTGCCAGCGCCTTGGACTCTACGCAGTATTTT	CASALDSTQYF
TRBD2	once	TRBV11-2	TRBJ2-1	TGTGCCAGCAGCTTAGCGGGACTAGCGGGTGCGACACAGCAGTTCTTC	CASSLAGLAGATQQFF